This T cell receptor (beta chain) was sequenced during a study of post-analysis software for immune sequencing data. This clonotype came up once. Its antigen remains unidentified. The CDR3 is 15 residues long. V was shortened by 7 bases and J by 3 bases, with 20 bases between the two germline ends. Germline assignment: CDR1 SGDLS and CDR2 YYNGEE. Study-wide findings and caveats: Patients had higher frequencies than controls of about five TRBV segments, including TRBV5-6, TRBV5-1 and TRBV20-1.

Unique molecular identifiers tagged the TCR beta cDNA libraries. MiXCR, run by TCRdb on the PCR reads, gives a single entry per CDR3 protein. Of 650,000 to 850,000 distinct CDR3 sequences in the sample, under 60% were seen once. The sequence was collected from a girl between 10 and 17 years old with multiple sclerosis. The sample taken for sequencing was blood. The V call is TRBV9, the J call TRBJ2-7, with D unclear. The CDR3 loop is CASSLGGEALYEQYF. In nucleotides, the CDR3 is TGTGCCAGCTCCCTGGGTGGCGAGGCCCTCTACGAGCAGTACTTC.